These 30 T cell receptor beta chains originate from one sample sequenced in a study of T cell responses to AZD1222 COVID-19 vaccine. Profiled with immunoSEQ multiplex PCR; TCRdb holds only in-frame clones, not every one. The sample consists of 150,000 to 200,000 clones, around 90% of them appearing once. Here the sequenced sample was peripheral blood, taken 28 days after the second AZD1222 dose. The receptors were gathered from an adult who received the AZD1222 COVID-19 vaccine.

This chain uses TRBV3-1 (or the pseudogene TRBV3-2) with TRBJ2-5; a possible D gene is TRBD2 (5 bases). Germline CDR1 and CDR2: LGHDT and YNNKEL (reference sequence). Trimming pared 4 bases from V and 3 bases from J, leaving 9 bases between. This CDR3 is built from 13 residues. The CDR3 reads CASSRAGEETQYF. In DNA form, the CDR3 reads TGTGCCAGCAGCCGGGCCGGGGAAGAGACCCAGTACTTC.

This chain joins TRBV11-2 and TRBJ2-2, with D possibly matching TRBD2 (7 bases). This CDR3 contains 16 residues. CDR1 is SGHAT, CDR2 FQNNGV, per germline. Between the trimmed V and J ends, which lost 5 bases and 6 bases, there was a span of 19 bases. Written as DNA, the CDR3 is TGTGCCAGCAGCCCACTCGGGGGGCGCGTCCCCGGGGAGCTGTTTTTT. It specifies CASSPLGGRVPGELFF. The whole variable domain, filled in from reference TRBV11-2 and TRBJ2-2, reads EAGVAQSPRYKIIEKRQSVAFWCNPISGHATLYWYQQILGQGPKLLIQFQNNGVVDDSQLPKDRFSAERLKGVDSTLKIQPAKLEDSAVYLCASSPLGGRVPGELFFGEGSRLTVL.

CDR3 protein: CASSVALLSATNEKLFF. The CDR3 DNA follows: TGTGCCAGCAGCGTAGCCCTACTCAGTGCAACTAATGAAAAACTGTTTTTT. The chain employs TRBV9 and TRBJ1-4, with D unclear. V was shortened by 0 bases and J by 0 bases, with 12 bases between the two germline ends. CDR3 length: 17 residues. From germline, CDR1 is SGDLS and CDR2 YYNGEE.

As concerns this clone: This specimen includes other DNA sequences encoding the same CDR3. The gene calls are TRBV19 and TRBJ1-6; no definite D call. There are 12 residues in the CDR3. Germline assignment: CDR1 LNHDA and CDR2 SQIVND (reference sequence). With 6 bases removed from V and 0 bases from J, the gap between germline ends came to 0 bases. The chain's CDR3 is CASSSYNSPLHF. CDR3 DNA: TGTGCCAGTAGCTCCTATAATTCACCCCTCCACTTT. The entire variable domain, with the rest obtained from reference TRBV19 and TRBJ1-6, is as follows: DGGITQSPKYLFRKEGQNVTLSCEQNLNHDAMYWYRQDPGQGLRLIYYSQIVNDFQKGDIAEGYSVSREKKESFPLTVTSAQKNPTAFYLCASSSYNSPLHFGNGTRLTVT.

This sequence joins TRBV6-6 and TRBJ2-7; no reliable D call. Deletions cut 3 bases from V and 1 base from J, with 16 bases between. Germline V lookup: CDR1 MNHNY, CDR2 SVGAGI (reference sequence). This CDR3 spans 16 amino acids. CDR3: CASSYSHPSRSYEQYF. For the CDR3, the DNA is TGTGCCAGCAGTTATTCCCATCCTAGTAGGTCCTACGAGCAGTACTTC.

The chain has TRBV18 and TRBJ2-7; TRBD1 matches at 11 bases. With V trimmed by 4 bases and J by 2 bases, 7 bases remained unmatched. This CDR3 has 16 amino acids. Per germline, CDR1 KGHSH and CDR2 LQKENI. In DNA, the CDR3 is TGTGCCAGCTCACTATCGGACAGGGGGCTCACCTACGAGCAGTACTTC. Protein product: CASSLSDRGLTYEQYF.

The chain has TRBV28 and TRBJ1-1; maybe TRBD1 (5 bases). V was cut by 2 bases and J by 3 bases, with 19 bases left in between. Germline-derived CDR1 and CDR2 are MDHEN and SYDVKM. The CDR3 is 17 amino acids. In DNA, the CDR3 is TGTGCCAGCAGTTTAAGGGGACGTGGACTGGGGGACACTGAAGCTTTCTTT. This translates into CASSLRGRGLGDTEAFF.

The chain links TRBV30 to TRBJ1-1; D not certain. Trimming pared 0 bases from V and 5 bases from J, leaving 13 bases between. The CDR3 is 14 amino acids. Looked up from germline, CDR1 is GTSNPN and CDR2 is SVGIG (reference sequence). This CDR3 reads CAWSVGNVWTEAFF. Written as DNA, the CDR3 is TGTGCCTGGAGTGTTGGGAACGTCTGGACTGAAGCTTTCTTT.

CDR3 protein: CASSLDVGGNQPQHF. CDR3 DNA sequence: TGTGCCAGCAGCTTGGACGTGGGGGGCAATCAGCCCCAGCATTTT. The chain employs TRBV5-5 and TRBJ1-5; D may be TRBD1 (5 bases). The CDR3 extends over 15 amino acids. The V and J ends lost 0 bases and 2 bases respectively, with 9 bases between them. The germline V gene has CDR1 SGHKS and CDR2 YYEKEE (reference sequence).

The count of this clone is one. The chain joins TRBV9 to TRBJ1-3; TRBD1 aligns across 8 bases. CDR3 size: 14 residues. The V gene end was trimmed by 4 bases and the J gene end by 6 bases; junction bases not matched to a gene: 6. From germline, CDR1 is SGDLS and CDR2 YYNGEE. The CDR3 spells CASSYDRGENTIYF. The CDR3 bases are TGTGCCAGCAGCTACGACAGGGGTGAAAACACCATATATTTT.

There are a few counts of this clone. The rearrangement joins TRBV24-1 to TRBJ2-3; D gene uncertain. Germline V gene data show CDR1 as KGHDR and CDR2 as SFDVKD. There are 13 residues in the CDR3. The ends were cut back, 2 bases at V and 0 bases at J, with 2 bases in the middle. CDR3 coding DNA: TGTGCCACCAGTGATTCTAGCACAGATACGCAGTATTTT. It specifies CATSDSSTDTQYF.

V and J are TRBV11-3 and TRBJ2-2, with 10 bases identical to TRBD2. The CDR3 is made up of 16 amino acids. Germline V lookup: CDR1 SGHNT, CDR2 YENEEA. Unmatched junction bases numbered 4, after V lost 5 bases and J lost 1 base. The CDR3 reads CASSPIAGGNTGELFF. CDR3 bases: TGTGCCAGCAGCCCGATAGCGGGAGGGAACACCGGGGAGCTGTTTTTT.

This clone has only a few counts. This chain's CDR3 is CASSQSTGNLQNTIYF. CDR3 bases: TGTGCCAGCAGCCAGTCGACAGGGAATCTTCAAAACACCATATATTTT. This chain links TRBV3-1 (or the pseudogene TRBV3-2) with TRBJ1-3, with 7 bases fitting TRBD1. From germline, CDR1 is LGHDT and CDR2 YNNKEL (reference sequence). This CDR3 has 16 amino acids. V was clipped by 3 bases and J by 6 bases; unmatched bases: 11.

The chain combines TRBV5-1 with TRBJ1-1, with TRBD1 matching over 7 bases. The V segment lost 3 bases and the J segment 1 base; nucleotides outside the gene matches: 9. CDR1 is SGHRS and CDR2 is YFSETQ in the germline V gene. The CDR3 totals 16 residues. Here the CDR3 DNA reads TGCGCCAGCAGCTCTACCGGGACAGAGAAGAACACTGAAGCTTTCTTT. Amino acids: CASSSTGTEKNTEAFF.

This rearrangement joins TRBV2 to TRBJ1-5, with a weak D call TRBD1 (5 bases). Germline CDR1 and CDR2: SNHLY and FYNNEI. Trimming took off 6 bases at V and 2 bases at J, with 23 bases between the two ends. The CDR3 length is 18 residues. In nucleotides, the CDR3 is TGTGCCAGCAGCGTCCTAGCCCCCGGTGAAGGGGGCAATCAGCCCCAGCATTTT. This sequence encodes CASSVLAPGEGGNQPQHF.

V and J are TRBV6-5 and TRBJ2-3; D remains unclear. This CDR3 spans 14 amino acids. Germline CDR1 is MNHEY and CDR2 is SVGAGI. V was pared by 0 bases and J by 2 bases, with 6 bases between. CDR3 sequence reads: CASSYSVSTDTQYF. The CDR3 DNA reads TGTGCCAGCAGTTACTCAGTTTCCACAGATACGCAGTATTTT.

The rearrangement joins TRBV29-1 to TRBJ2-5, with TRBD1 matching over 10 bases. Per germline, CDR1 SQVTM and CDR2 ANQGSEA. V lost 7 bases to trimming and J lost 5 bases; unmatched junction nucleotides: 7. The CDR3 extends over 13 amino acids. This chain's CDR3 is CSAGTGVEETQYF. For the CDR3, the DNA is TGCAGCGCTGGGACAGGGGTGGAGGAGACCCAGTACTTC.

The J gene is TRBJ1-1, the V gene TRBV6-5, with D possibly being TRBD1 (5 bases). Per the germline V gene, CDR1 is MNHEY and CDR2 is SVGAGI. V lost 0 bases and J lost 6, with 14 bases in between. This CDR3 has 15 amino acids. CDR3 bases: TGTGCCAGCAGTTACTCCGCGGGGCCTCGGCCTGAAGCTTTCTTT. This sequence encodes CASSYSAGPRPEAFF.

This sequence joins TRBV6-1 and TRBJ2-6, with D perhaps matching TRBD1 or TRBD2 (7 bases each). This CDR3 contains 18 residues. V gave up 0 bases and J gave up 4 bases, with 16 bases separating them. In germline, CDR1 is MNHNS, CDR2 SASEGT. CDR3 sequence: CASSEARAGGAGANVLTF. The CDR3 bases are TGTGCCAGCAGTGAAGCGCGGGCAGGGGGGGCCGGGGCCAACGTCCTGACTTTC.

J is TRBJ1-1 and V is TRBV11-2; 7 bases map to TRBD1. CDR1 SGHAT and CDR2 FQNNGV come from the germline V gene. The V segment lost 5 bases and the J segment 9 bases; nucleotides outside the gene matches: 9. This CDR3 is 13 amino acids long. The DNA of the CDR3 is TGTGCCAGCAGCCCTGGGACAGTCTCTCAAGCTTTCTTT. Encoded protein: CASSPGTVSQAFF.

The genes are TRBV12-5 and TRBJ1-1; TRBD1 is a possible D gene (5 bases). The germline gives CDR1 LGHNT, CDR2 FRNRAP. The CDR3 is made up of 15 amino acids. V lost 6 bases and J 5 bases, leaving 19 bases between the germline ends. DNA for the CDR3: TGTGCTAGTGGCTCCTCCCGGGGGGGAGGGACTGAAGCTTTCTTT. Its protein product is CASGSSRGGGTEAFF.

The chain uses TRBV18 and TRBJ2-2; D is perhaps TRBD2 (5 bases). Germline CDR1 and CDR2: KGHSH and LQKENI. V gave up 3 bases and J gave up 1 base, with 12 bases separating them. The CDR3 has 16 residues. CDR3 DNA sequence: TGTGCCAGCTCACCCCTCGCGGGTGAGAACACCGGGGAGCTGTTTTTT. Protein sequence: CASSPLAGENTGELFF.

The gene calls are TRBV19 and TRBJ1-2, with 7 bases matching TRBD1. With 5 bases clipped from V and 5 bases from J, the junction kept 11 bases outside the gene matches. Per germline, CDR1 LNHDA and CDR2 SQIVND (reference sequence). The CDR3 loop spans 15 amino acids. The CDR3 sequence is CASSPQQGSSYGYTF. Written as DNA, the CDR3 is TGTGCCAGTAGTCCCCAACAGGGGTCAAGTTATGGCTACACCTTC.

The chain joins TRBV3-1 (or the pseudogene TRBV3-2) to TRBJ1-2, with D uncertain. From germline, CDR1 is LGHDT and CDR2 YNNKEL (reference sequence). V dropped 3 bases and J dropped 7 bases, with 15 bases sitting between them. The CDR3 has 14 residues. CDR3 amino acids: CASSHRGTKVGYTF. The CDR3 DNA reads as TGTGCCAGCAGCCACCGGGGTACCAAAGTTGGCTACACCTTC.

Here the CDR3 DNA reads TGTGCCTGGAGTGTTACTTTTAGCAATCAGCCCCAGCATTTT. Protein product: CAWSVTFSNQPQHF. The V call is TRBV30, the J call TRBJ1-5; no definite D call. The CDR3 length is 14 residues. Between the trimmed V and J ends, which lost 0 bases and 0 bases, there was a span of 6 bases. Germline V lookup: CDR1 GTSNPN, CDR2 SVGIG (reference sequence).

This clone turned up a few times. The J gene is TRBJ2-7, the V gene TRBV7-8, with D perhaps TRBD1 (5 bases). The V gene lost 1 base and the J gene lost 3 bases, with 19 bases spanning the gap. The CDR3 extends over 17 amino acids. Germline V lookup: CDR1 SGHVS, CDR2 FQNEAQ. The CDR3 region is CASSLGGGILLNYEQYF. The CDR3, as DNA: TGTGCCAGCAGCTTAGGGGGCGGCATCCTCCTTAACTACGAGCAGTACTTC. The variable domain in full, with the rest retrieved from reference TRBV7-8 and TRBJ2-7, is GAGVSQSPRYKVAKRGQDVALRCDPISGHVSLFWYQQALGQGPEFLTYFQNEAQLDKSGLPSDRFFAERPEGSVSTLKIQRTQQEDSAVYLCASSLGGGILLNYEQYFGPGTRLTVT.

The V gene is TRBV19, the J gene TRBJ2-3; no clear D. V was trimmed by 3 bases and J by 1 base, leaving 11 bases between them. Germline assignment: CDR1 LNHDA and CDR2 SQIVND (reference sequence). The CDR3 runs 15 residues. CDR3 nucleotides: TGTGCCAGTAGTATTAGGCTGACGGGCACAGATACGCAGTATTTT. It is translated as CASSIRLTGTDTQYF.

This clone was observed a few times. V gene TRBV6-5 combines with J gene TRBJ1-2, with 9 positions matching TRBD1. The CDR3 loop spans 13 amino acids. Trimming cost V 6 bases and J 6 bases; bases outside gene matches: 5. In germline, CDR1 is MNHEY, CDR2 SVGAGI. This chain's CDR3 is CASRDRTGDGYTF. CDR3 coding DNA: TGTGCCAGCAGGGATCGGACAGGGGATGGCTACACCTTC.

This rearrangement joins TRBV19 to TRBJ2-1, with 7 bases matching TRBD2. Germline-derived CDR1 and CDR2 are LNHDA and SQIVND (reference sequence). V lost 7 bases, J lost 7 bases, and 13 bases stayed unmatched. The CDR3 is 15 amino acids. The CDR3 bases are TGTGCCAGTACCCTCGGGGGGATGGCAAAGAATGAGCAGTTCTTC. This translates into CASTLGGMAKNEQFF.

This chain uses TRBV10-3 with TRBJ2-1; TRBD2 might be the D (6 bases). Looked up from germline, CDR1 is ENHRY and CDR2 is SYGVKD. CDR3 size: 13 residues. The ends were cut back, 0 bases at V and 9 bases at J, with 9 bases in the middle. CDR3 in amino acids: CAISESGGGEQFF. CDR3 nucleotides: TGTGCCATCAGTGAGTCGGGGGGTGGTGAGCAGTTCTTC.